These 10 T cell receptor beta chains share one sample of origin, sequenced in a study of blood T cell repertoires in COVID-19. Using immunoSEQ multiplex PCR, the repertoire was profiled, and TCRdb retains in-frame clones only, with some absent. The sample holds over 30,000 clones, roughly 90% seen once. Sequencing was performed on peripheral blood. The receptors were sampled from a man aged 70-80 years with acute or convalescent COVID-19.

This chain links TRBV27 with TRBJ2-3, with 10 bases aligning to TRBD2. After removal of 8 bases from V and 2 bases from J, the junction contained 7 bases not matched to a gene. Germline V gene lookup returns CDR1 MNHEY and CDR2 SMNVEV (reference sequence). This CDR3 is built from 15 residues. The CDR3 spells CASGWTSGLTDTQYF. CDR3 DNA sequence: TGTGCCAGCGGGTGGACTAGCGGACTCACAGATACGCAGTATTTT.

V is TRBV27 and J is TRBJ2-3; tentatively, D is TRBD2 (5 bases). Germline lookup yields CDR1 MNHEY and CDR2 SMNVEV (reference sequence). The CDR3 has 15 residues. V was pared by 10 bases and J by 5 bases, with 22 bases between. The chain's CDR3 is CATQESRRGLDTQYF. The CDR3 DNA sequence: TGTGCCACCCAGGAAAGTAGGCGAGGGTTAGATACGCAGTATTTT.

The chain carries TRBV6-5 and TRBJ2-7, with D maybe TRBD2 (5 bases). This CDR3 has 14 amino acids. CDR1 is MNHEY and CDR2 is SVGAGI in the germline V gene. V was clipped by 6 bases and J by 2 bases, with 14 bases between them. The CDR3, as DNA: TGTGCCAGCAGCCCCGGAGGAAAACCCTACGAGCAGTACTTC. Protein sequence: CASSPGGKPYEQYF.

This chain connects TRBV29-1 to TRBJ2-7, with TRBD1 as a possible D gene (6 bases). Trimming removed 8 bases from V and 3 bases from J, with 14 bases in between. The CDR3 is 12 amino acids. Germline V CDR1 and CDR2: SQVTM, ANQGSEA. The CDR3 is CSLRDINYEQYF. Here the CDR3 DNA reads TGCAGCCTCCGGGACATCAACTACGAGCAGTACTTC.

The rearrangement uses TRBV7-8 and TRBJ2-5; D remains unclear. There are 13 residues in the CDR3. V was pared by 7 bases and J by 2 bases, with 11 bases between. Per germline, CDR1 SGHVS and CDR2 FQNEAQ. CDR3 coding DNA: TGTGCCAGCACTTTCGGGTTTCAAGAGACCCAGTACTTC. This encodes CASTFGFQETQYF.

V and J are TRBV2 and TRBJ1-6; 8 bases are shared with TRBD1. V lost 7 bases to trimming and J lost 6 bases; unmatched junction nucleotides: 8. This CDR3 has 15 amino acids. Germline loops: CDR1 SNHLY, CDR2 FYNNEI. CDR3 region: CASILDRGGNSPLHF. CDR3 in DNA: TGTGCCAGCATTCTAGACAGGGGAGGTAATTCACCCCTCCACTTT. Together with reference TRBV2 and TRBJ1-6, the CDR3 gives the full variable domain: EPEVTQTPSHQVTQMGQEVILRCVPISNHLYFYWYRQILGQKVEFLVSFYNNEISEKSEIFDDQFSVERPDGSNFTLKIRSTKLEDSAMYFCASILDRGGNSPLHFGNGTRLTVT.

This sequence joins TRBV5-5 and TRBJ2-1; tentatively, D is TRBD1 (5 bases). Deletions cut 0 bases from V and 8 bases from J, with 12 bases between. The CDR3 spans 14 residues. Per germline, CDR1 SGHKS and CDR2 YYEKEE (reference sequence). The DNA for the CDR3 is TGTGCCAGCAGCTTGGTCAGGGTAGAAGATGAGCAGTTCTTC. Translation: CASSLVRVEDEQFF. The full variable domain, in which reference TRBV5-5 and TRBJ2-1 provide the parts outside the CDR3, is DAGVTQSPTHLIKTRGQQVTLRCSPISGHKSVSWYQQVLGQGPQFIFQYYEKEERGRGNFPDRFSARQFPNYSSELNVNALLLGDSALYLCASSLVRVEDEQFFGPGTRLTVL.

The V gene is TRBV7-2, the J gene TRBJ2-3, with TRBD2 matching over 7 bases. V dropped 2 bases and J dropped 3; count of bases not matched to a gene: 5. Per the germline V gene, CDR1 is SGHTA and CDR2 is FQGNSA. CDR3 length equals 15 residues. In DNA form, the CDR3 reads TGTGCCAGCAGCTTAAAGGGAGGGGATACAGATACGCAGTATTTT. It is translated as CASSLKGGDTDTQYF.

This chain links TRBV5-6 with TRBJ2-3, with D uncertain. Between the trimmed V and J ends, which lost 3 bases and 3 bases, there was a span of 8 bases. Germline V gives CDR1 SGHDT, CDR2 YYEEEE. The CDR3 has 13 residues. CDR3 in amino acids: CASSYGYTDTQYF. The CDR3 DNA sequence: TGTGCCAGCAGCTACGGGTATACAGATACGCAGTATTTT. Variable domain in full (rest from reference TRBV5-6 and TRBJ2-3): DAGVTQSPTHLIKTRGQQVTLRCSPKSGHDTVSWYQQALGQGPQFIFQYYEEEERQRGNFPDRFSGHQFPNYSSELNVNALLLGDSALYLCASSYGYTDTQYFGPGTRLTVL.

The chain employs TRBV4-1 and TRBJ1-4; 12 bases are a match to TRBD1. Germline trimming cut 4 bases from V and 8 bases from J; bases unmatched to any gene: 5. The CDR3 totals 15 residues. Germline V gene data show CDR1 as MGHRA and CDR2 as YSYEKL. The CDR3 DNA follows: TGCGCCAGCAGCCTCGCCGGGACAGGGGGCGAAAAACTGTTTTTT. The encoded protein is CASSLAGTGGEKLFF.